This T cell receptor beta chain came from a study of cytomegalovirus exposure and HLA in healthy donors. PCR was performed using 60 Vbeta and 13 Jbeta primers. Here immunoSEQ multiplex PCR was the method, and the copy in TCRdb shows in-frame clones only, minus some. The sample lists fewer than 150,000 clones, 55% to 75% occurring once. Germline CDR1 is SGDLS and CDR2 is YYNGEE. The CDR3 consists of 13 residues. Trimming removed 4 bases from V and 8 bases from J, with 15 bases in between. The sequence was obtained from a woman aged 40 to 50 in good health and CMV-seropositive. The chain recombines TRBV9 with TRBJ1-1; TRBD1 might be the D (5 bases). The sequencing input was PBMCs. CDR3 nucleotides: TGTGCCAGCAGCCCCGAAGGGGCAGGGGAAGCTTTCTTT. Translating it yields CASSPEGAGEAFF.